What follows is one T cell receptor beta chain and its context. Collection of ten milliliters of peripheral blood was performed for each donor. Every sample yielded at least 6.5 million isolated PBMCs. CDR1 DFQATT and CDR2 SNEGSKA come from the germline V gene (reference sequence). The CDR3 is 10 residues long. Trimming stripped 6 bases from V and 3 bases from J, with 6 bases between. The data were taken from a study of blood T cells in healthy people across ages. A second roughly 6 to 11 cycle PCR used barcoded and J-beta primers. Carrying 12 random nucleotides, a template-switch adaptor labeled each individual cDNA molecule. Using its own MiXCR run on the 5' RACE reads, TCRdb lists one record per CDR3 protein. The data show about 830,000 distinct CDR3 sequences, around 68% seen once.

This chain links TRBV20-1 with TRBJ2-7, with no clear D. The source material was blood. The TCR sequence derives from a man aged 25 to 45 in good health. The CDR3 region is CSAGLYEQYF. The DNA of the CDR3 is TGCAGTGCAGGGCTCTACGAGCAGTACTTC.